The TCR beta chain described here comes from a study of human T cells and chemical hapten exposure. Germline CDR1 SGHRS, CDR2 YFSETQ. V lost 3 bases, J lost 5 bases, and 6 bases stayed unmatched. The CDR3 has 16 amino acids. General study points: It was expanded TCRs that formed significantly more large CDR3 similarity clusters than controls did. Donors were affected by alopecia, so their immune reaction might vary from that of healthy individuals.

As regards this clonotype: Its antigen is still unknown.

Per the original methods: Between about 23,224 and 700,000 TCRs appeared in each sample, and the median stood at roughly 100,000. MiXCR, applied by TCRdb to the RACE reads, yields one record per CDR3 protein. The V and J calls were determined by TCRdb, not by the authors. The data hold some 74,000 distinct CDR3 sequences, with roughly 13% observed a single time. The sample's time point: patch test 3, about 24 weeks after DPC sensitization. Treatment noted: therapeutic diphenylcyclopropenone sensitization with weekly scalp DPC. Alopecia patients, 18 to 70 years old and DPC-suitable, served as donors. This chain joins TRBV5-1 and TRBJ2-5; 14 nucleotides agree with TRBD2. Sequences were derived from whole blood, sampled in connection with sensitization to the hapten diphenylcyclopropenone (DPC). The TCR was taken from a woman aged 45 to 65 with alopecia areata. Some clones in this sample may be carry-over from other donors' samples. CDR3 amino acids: CASSSGLAGGHETQYF. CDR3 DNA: TGCGCCAGCAGCTCTGGACTAGCGGGAGGACATGAGACCCAGTACTTC.